This T cell receptor (beta chain) was found in a study of blood T cell repertoires in COVID-19. Study overall: Donors in the United States, Italy and Spain gave samples during acute or convalescent COVID-19. The analysed material was cDNA or gDNA that came from T cells, B-cell-depleted T cells, or PBMCs.

Germline V gene sequence: CDR1 MDHEN, CDR2 SYDVKM. CDR3 length: 15 residues. Trimming took off 7 bases at V and 3 bases at J, with 19 bases between the two ends. The method was immunoSEQ multiplex PCR; TCRdb's version includes in-frame clones alone and lacks a portion of them. The data hold approximately 140,000 clones, with just over 85% observed a single time. The clonotype was recovered from a woman aged 55 to 70 with acute or convalescent COVID-19. This chain connects TRBV28 to TRBJ2-7, with D possibly matching TRBD1 (6 bases). Sequencing input: peripheral blood. The CDR3, as DNA: TGTGCCAGCATTCCCTCAGGGGAAGCTTTCTACGAGCAGTACTTC. Its protein is CASIPSGEAFYEQYF.